This T cell receptor beta chain was captured in a study of blood T cell repertoires in COVID-19. Study in general: The origin of the acute and convalescent COVID-19 samples was the United States, Italy and Spain. Sample material is recorded as cDNA or gDNA derived from T cells, B-cell-depleted T cells, or PBMCs.

Original analysis: Cell counts per sample came from amplifying reference gene primers. Some clones are missing from TCRdb's copy, which holds only in-frame ones; the method was immunoSEQ multiplex PCR. D and trimming come from the DNA, and the V and J calls and clone size come from that table. The data show 350,000 to 550,000 clones, about 89% seen once. The CDR3 extends over 16 amino acids. The V segment lost 3 bases and the J segment 8 bases; nucleotides outside the gene matches: 12. Per the germline V gene, CDR1 is SGHVS and CDR2 is FQNEAQ. The sequenced material came from peripheral blood. The clonotype was recovered from a woman under 40 with acute or convalescent COVID-19. The chain has TRBV7-8 and TRBJ1-4; 7 bases map to TRBD1. CDR3 protein: CASSLVGGTFGEKLFF. In DNA, the CDR3 is TGTGCCAGCAGCTTGGTAGGGGGCACGTTCGGGGAAAAACTGTTTTTT.